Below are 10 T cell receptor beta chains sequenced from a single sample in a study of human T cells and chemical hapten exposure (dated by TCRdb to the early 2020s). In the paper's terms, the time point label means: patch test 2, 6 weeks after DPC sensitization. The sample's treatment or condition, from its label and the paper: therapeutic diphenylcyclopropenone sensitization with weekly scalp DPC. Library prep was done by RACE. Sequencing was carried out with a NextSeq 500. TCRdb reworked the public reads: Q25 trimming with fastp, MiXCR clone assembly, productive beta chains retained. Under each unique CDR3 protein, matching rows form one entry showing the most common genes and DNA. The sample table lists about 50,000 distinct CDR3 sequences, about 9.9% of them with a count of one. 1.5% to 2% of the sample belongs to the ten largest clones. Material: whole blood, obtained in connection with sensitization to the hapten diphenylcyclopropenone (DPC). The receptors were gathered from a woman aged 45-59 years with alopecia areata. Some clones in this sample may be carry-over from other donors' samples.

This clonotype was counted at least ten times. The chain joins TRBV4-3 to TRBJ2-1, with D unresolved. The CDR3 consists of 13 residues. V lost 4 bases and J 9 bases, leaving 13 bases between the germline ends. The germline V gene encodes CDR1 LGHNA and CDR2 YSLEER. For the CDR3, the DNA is TGCGCCAGCAGCCTCTCAAGACCCTCTGAGCAGTTCTTC. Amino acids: CASSLSRPSEQFF.

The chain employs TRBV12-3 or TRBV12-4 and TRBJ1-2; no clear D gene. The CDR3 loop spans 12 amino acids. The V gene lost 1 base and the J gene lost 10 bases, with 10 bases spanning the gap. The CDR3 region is CASSLVSTTYTF. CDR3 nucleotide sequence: TGTGCCAGCAGTTTAGTCAGCACTACCTACACCTTC.

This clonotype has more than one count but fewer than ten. CDR3 sequence (DNA): TGTGCCAGCAGTAGGGGTTTACCGAATTCACCCCTCCACTTT. Its translation: CASSRGLPNSPLHF. The rearrangement joins TRBV5-5 to TRBJ1-6; tentative D call: TRBD1 (5 bases). This CDR3 has 14 amino acids. Germline lookup yields CDR1 SGHKS and CDR2 YYEKEE (reference sequence). Trimming took off 5 bases at V and 7 bases at J, with 13 bases between the two ends.

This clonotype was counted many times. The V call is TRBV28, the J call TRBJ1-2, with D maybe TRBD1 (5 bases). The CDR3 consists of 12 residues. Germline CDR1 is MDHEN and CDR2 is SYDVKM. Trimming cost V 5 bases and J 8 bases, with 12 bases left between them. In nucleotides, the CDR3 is TGTGCCAGCAGTATCAGGGCGTACGGCTACACCTTC. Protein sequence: CASSIRAYGYTF.

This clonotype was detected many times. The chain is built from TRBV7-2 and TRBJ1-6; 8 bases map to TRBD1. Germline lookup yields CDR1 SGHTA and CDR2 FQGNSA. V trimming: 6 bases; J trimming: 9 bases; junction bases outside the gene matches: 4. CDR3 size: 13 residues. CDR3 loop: CASRDRGGSPLHF. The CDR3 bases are TGTGCCAGCAGAGACAGGGGAGGTTCACCCCTCCACTTT.

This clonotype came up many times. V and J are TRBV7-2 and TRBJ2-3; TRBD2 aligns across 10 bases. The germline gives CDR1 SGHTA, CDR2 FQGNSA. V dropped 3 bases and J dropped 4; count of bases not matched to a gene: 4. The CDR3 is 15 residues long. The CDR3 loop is CASSFLAGVSDTQYF. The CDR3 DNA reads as TGTGCCAGCAGCTTCCTAGCGGGAGTTTCAGATACGCAGTATTTT.

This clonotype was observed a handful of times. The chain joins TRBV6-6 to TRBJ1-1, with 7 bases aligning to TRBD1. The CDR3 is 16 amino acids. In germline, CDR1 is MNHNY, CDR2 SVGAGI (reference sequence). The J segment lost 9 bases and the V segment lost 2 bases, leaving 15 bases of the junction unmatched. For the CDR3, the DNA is TGTGCCAGCAGTTACGGGTACCGACAGGGAGGACAGCAAGCTTTCTTT. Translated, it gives CASSYGYRQGGQQAFF.

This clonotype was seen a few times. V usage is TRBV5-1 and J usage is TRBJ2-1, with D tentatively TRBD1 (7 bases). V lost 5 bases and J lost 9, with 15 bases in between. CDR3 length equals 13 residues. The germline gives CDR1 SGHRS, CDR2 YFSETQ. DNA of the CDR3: TGCGCCAGCAGATTCCAGGGGGGAAGTGAGCAGTTCTTC. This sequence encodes CASRFQGGSEQFF.

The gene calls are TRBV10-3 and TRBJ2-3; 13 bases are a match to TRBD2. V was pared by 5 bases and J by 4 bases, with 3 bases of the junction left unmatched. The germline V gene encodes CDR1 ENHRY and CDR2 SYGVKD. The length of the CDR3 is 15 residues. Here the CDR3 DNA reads TGTGCCATCAGTTCCGGGACTAGCGGGGCAGATACGCAGTATTTT. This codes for CAISSGTSGADTQYF.

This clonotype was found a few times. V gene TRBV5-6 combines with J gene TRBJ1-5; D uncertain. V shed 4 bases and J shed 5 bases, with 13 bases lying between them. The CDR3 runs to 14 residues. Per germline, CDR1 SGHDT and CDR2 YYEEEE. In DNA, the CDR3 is TGTGCCAGCAGCCGACGACAAATGGATCAGCCCCAGCATTTT. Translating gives CASSRRQMDQPQHF.